This passage covers 6 T cell receptor beta chains from one sample sequenced in a study of PD-1 blockade in classical Hodgkin lymphoma. The data were produced by immunoSEQ multiplex PCR, yet TCRdb's version contains in-frame clones alone and is incomplete. In the table there are some 84,000 clones, 80% to 95% of which are singletons. Every patient relapsed after autologous stem cell transplantation, and brentuximab vedotin exposure varied. This specimen was peripheral blood mononuclear cells (PBMCs), taken before the second cycle of nivolumab. Receptor source: a human donor with classical Hodgkin lymphoma.

V is TRBV15 and J is TRBJ1-2; tentative D call: TRBD1 (6 bases). The V end was cut by 5 bases, the J end by 8 bases, with 15 bases between. The CDR3 sequence is 13 residues long. Germline CDR1 LNHNV, CDR2 YYDKDF (reference sequence). CDR3 region: CATSFRQATGYTF. The CDR3 nucleotides are TGTGCCACCAGCTTCCGACAGGCGACAGGCTACACCTTC.

The chain combines TRBV11-2 with TRBJ2-3; a possible D gene is TRBD1 (5 bases). The CDR3 covers 17 residues. V lost 1 base to trimming and J lost 2 bases, with 16 bases between them. Looked up from germline, CDR1 is SGHAT and CDR2 is FQNNGV. The CDR3 sequence: CASSLGVRVVPTDTQYF. DNA for the CDR3: TGTGCCAGCAGCTTAGGAGTCAGGGTGGTCCCCACAGATACGCAGTATTTT. Full variable domain (missing parts from reference TRBV11-2 and TRBJ2-3): EAGVAQSPRYKIIEKRQSVAFWCNPISGHATLYWYQQILGQGPKLLIQFQNNGVVDDSQLPKDRFSAERLKGVDSTLKIQPAKLEDSAVYLCASSLGVRVVPTDTQYFGPGTRLTVL.

The chain has TRBV5-6 and TRBJ2-3; 15 bases agree with TRBD2. The CDR3 totals 17 residues. The V gene's germline CDR1 is SGHDT and CDR2 YYEEEE. After removal of 0 bases from V and 9 bases from J, the junction contained 8 bases not matched to a gene. The CDR3 sequence is CASSLGTSGRAPGTQYF. The CDR3 region has the DNA TGTGCCAGCAGCTTGGGGACTAGCGGGAGGGCCCCCGGGACGCAGTATTTT.

This clone was detected once. The chain is built from TRBV5-1 and TRBJ1-4, with 9 bases identical to TRBD1. The CDR3 length is 15 residues. V gave up 0 bases and J gave up 7 bases; unmatched junction bases: 4. Germline V gene sequence: CDR1 SGHRS, CDR2 YFSETQ. CDR3 protein: CASSLGDREGEKLFF. In nucleotides, the CDR3 is TGCGCCAGCAGCTTGGGGGACAGGGAGGGTGAAAAACTGTTTTTT.

The V and J genes are TRBV9 and TRBJ2-7, with 12 bases that match TRBD2. CDR3 length equals 15 residues. With 2 bases clipped from V and 5 bases from J, the junction kept 5 bases outside the gene matches. From germline, CDR1 is SGDLS and CDR2 YYNGEE. CDR3 coding DNA: TGTGCCAGCAGCGTGAGACTAGCGGGAGTGGACGAGCAGTACTTC. Protein sequence: CASSVRLAGVDEQYF.

V gene TRBV27 combines with J gene TRBJ2-7; perhaps TRBD1 as D (7 bases). The V end was cut by 2 bases, the J end by 2 bases, with 19 bases between. The CDR3 has 17 amino acids. In germline, CDR1 is MNHEY, CDR2 SMNVEV (reference sequence). CDR3 protein: CASSLQGVLEGPYEQYF. CDR3 in DNA: TGTGCCAGCAGTTTACAGGGGGTTCTGGAGGGCCCCTACGAGCAGTACTTC.